These 32 T cell receptor beta chains share one sample of origin, sequenced in a study of shared clonotypes between healthy human individuals. In the naive CD8 group, cells lacked CD45RO and were positively selected for CCR7, so terminally differentiated effector memory CD45RA+ cells were left out. Sequenced by immunoSEQ multiplex PCR; TCRdb stores in-frame clones only, minus some. Of around 2,100,000 clones in the sample, about 95% are singletons; the top ten hold 1% to 1.5%. Material: naive CD8+ T cells sorted from blood. These receptors came from a man between 18 and 35 years old in good health.

The chain recombines TRBV2 with TRBJ2-7, with a weak D call TRBD1 (6 bases). Trimming stripped 8 bases from V and 0 bases from J, with 14 bases between. The CDR3 totals 14 residues. The germline V gene encodes CDR1 SNHLY and CDR2 FYNNEI. The CDR3 reads CASLTGTLSYEQYF. CDR3 in DNA: TGTGCCAGCCTCACAGGGACCCTCTCCTACGAGCAGTACTTC.

This clone showed up just a few times. This sequence joins TRBV19 and TRBJ2-3; D gene uncertain. Germline assignment: CDR1 LNHDA and CDR2 SQIVND (reference sequence). The CDR3 covers 14 residues. V gave up 3 bases and J gave up 1 base, with 8 bases separating them. CDR3 in amino acids: CASSIGVGTDTQYF. The CDR3 DNA reads TGTGCCAGTAGTATCGGCGTCGGCACAGATACGCAGTATTTT.

This chain uses TRBV7-9 with TRBJ2-7, with 7 positions matching TRBD2. Germline CDR1 SEHNR, CDR2 FQNEAQ (reference sequence). The junction had 2 bases not matched to a gene; V was cut back by 8 bases and J by 1 base. The CDR3 sequence is 12 residues long. As DNA, the CDR3 is TGTGCCAGCGCGGGAGCTTCCTACGAGCAGTACTTC. Translated: CASAGASYEQYF.

This clone was recorded once. The rearrangement uses TRBV5-8 and TRBJ2-5; either TRBD1 or TRBD2 may supply D (6 bases each). Per germline, CDR1 SGHTS and CDR2 YDEGEE. V was pared by 6 bases and J by 5 bases, with 17 bases between. This CDR3 region has 14 residues. The CDR3: CASTYGGVPETQYF. The CDR3 DNA follows: TGTGCCAGCACCTACGGGGGCGTTCCGGAGACCCAGTACTTC.

Details on this clone: The identical CDR3 is also encoded by other nucleotide sequences in the sample. The chain employs TRBV5-1 and TRBJ2-3, with no clear D. The CDR3 totals 12 residues. Germline V lookup: CDR1 SGHRS, CDR2 YFSETQ. With 1 base removed from V and 6 bases from J, the gap between germline ends came to 6 bases. The CDR3 protein is CASSLTPDTQYF. CDR3 nucleotide sequence: TGCGCCAGCAGCTTGACTCCGGATACGCAGTATTTT.

The V call is TRBV5-4, the J call TRBJ2-2; TRBD2 matches 8 bases. The CDR3 has 16 residues. V shed 4 bases, J shed 3 bases, and the junction held 8 bases outside the gene matches. The germline CDR1 and CDR2 sequences are SGHNT and YYREEE (reference sequence). This chain's CDR3 is CASSPLAGGDTGELFF. The CDR3 coding sequence is TGTGCCAGCAGCCCCCTGGCGGGGGGTGACACCGGGGAGCTGTTTTTT.

V gene TRBV30 combines with J gene TRBJ2-5, with D perhaps TRBD2 (6 bases). The end of the DNA fits TRBJ2-7 better, so the J call may be wrong. Germline V lookup: CDR1 GTSNPN, CDR2 SVGIG (reference sequence). The CDR3 length is 14 residues. CDR3 region: CAWAPGSGGYEQYF. The CDR3 DNA is TGTGCCTGGGCTCCGGGCTCCGGGGGCTACGAGCAGTACTTC.

In nucleotides, the CDR3 is TGTGCCAGCAGCTCCTCTAGCGGGTTCTACAATGAGCAGTTCTTC. Translated: CASSSSSGFYNEQFF. The chain links TRBV5-6 to TRBJ2-1; TRBD2 matches at 8 bases. This CDR3 comprises 15 residues. The J segment lost 3 bases and the V segment lost 3 bases, leaving 5 bases of the junction unmatched. CDR1 is SGHDT and CDR2 is YYEEEE in the germline V gene.

The chain combines TRBV10-3 with TRBJ2-7; D is unclear. The V end was cut by 3 bases, the J end by 0 bases, with 6 bases between. The germline gives CDR1 ENHRY, CDR2 SYGVKD. CDR3 length equals 13 residues. The CDR3 loop reads CAISDLRSYEQYF. In nucleotides, the CDR3 is TGTGCCATCAGTGATCTACGCTCCTACGAGCAGTACTTC.

This rearrangement joins TRBV6-1 to TRBJ2-3; 7 nucleotides match TRBD1. This CDR3 is built from 17 residues. CDR1 is MNHNS, CDR2 SASEGT, per germline. V lost 3 bases, J lost 2 bases, and 11 bases stayed unmatched. CDR3 sequence: CASSEGDSLGFTDTQYF. In nucleotides, the CDR3 is TGTGCCAGCAGTGAGGGGGACAGCCTAGGATTCACAGATACGCAGTATTTT.

Remarks on this clone: This sample also contains other DNA sequences that code for the same CDR3. The rearrangement links TRBV27 to TRBJ1-1; D is possibly TRBD1 (5 bases). The V gene lost 2 bases and the J gene lost 4 bases, with 8 bases spanning the gap. Germline-derived CDR1 and CDR2 are MNHEY and SMNVEV (reference sequence). The CDR3 runs to 13 residues. The DNA of the CDR3 is TGTGCCAGCAGTTTACCGGGGGGCACTGAAGCTTTCTTT. Amino acid sequence: CASSLPGGTEAFF.

The chain links TRBV6-5 to TRBJ2-1; 8 positions match TRBD2. The CDR3 length is 13 residues. CDR1 and CDR2 (germline): MNHEY, SVGAGI. The junction had 6 bases not matched to a gene; V was cut back by 6 bases and J by 8 bases. CDR3 loop: CASSSSGNDEQFF. The CDR3, as DNA: TGTGCCAGCAGCAGTAGCGGGAACGATGAGCAGTTCTTC.

This rearrangement joins TRBV27 to TRBJ1-2, with TRBD1 as a possible D gene (6 bases). The germline V gene has CDR1 MNHEY and CDR2 SMNVEV (reference sequence). The CDR3 covers 13 residues. V shed 6 bases and J shed 6 bases, with 14 bases lying between them. CDR3 sequence reads: CASRASRTDGYTF. CDR3 in DNA: TGTGCCAGCAGGGCAAGCCGGACAGATGGCTACACCTTC.

In the case of this clone: Other DNA variants within this sample encode the same CDR3. The chain links TRBV11-2 to TRBJ2-7; D unclear. Trimming left V 1 base short and J 7 bases short, with 5 bases between. Germline V gene data show CDR1 as SGHAT and CDR2 as FQNNGV. This CDR3 comprises 11 residues. The CDR3 sequence is CASSLVSEQYF. In DNA form, the CDR3 reads TGTGCCAGCAGCTTAGTATCTGAGCAGTACTTC.

V and J are TRBV11-2 and TRBJ2-6, with 12 bases matching TRBD2. The CDR3 covers 18 residues. Per germline, CDR1 SGHAT and CDR2 FQNNGV. Trimming took 5 bases from V and 2 from J; bases not matched to a gene: 7. In DNA form, the CDR3 reads TGTGCCAGCAGCACGTGGACTAGCGGGAAAACTGGGGCCAACGTCCTGACTTTC. This translates into CASSTWTSGKTGANVLTF. The full variable domain, its missing parts supplied by reference TRBV11-2 and TRBJ2-6, is EAGVAQSPRYKIIEKRQSVAFWCNPISGHATLYWYQQILGQGPKLLIQFQNNGVVDDSQLPKDRFSAERLKGVDSTLKIQPAKLEDSAVYLCASSTWTSGKTGANVLTFGAGSRLTVL.

The chain recombines TRBV6-1 with TRBJ2-7; D may be TRBD2 (6 bases). This CDR3 contains 14 residues. The ends were cut back, 8 bases at V and 3 bases at J, with 17 bases in the middle. Germline-derived CDR1 and CDR2 are MNHNS and SASEGT. Here the CDR3 DNA reads TGTGCCAGCTCGAATGGAGGAGGGAGCTACGAGCAGTACTTC. Translation gives CASSNGGGSYEQYF.

This clone is a singleton in its sample. This chain links TRBV4-1 with TRBJ1-1; 7 positions agree with TRBD1. This CDR3 has 16 amino acids. Germline loops: CDR1 MGHRA, CDR2 YSYEKL. V was clipped by 2 bases and J by 1 base; unmatched bases: 7. The CDR3 nucleotides read TGCGCCAGCAGCCAAAGGGACAGCGGATGGAACACTGAAGCTTTCTTT. Translation: CASSQRDSGWNTEAFF.

This rearrangement joins TRBV4-1 to TRBJ2-2; D is undetermined. V dropped 1 base and J dropped 10 bases, with 10 bases sitting between them. From germline, CDR1 is MGHRA and CDR2 YSYEKL. The CDR3 covers 13 residues. CDR3 in DNA: TGCGCCAGCAGCCAAGGAGAGCTTGTGGAGCTGTTTTTT. It codes for CASSQGELVELFF.

This chain joins TRBV19 and TRBJ1-5; D is ambiguous. Germline-derived CDR1 and CDR2 are LNHDA and SQIVND (reference sequence). V lost 5 bases and J 5 bases, leaving 10 bases between the germline ends. The CDR3 is made up of 13 amino acids. The CDR3 coding sequence is TGTGCCAGTAGTCCTGGCTTCTATCAGCCCCAGCATTTT. Its protein is CASSPGFYQPQHF.

J is TRBJ2-1 and V is TRBV5-5, with 9 bases that match TRBD1. Germline V gene data show CDR1 as SGHKS and CDR2 as YYEKEE (reference sequence). The CDR3 runs to 15 residues. V dropped 2 bases and J dropped 6; count of bases not matched to a gene: 6. The CDR3: CASSLYRTGANEQFF. The CDR3 DNA reads TGTGCCAGCAGCTTATACAGGACAGGGGCCAATGAGCAGTTCTTC.

The V and J genes are TRBV6-5 and TRBJ2-7; D possibly corresponds to TRBD2 (6 bases). V shed 1 base and J shed 3 bases, with 10 bases lying between them. CDR3 size: 14 residues. Looked up from germline, CDR1 is MNHEY and CDR2 is SVGAGI. CDR3: CASSYFGTFYEQYF. The CDR3 DNA reads TGTGCCAGCAGTTACTTCGGGACTTTCTACGAGCAGTACTTC.

The chain is built from TRBV9 and TRBJ2-6; either TRBD1 or TRBD2 may fit D (5 bases each). The CDR3 is 18 amino acids. Trimming removed 0 bases from V and 4 bases from J, with 17 bases in between. Per the germline V gene, CDR1 is SGDLS and CDR2 is YYNGEE. The CDR3: CASSVEPGTSWGANVLTF. CDR3 DNA: TGTGCCAGCAGCGTAGAGCCAGGGACCTCTTGGGGGGCCAACGTCCTGACTTTC.

About this clone: This specimen includes other DNA sequences encoding the same CDR3. The CDR3 here is CASSWGENTEAFF. The CDR3 DNA follows: TGTGCCAGCAGCTGGGGGGAGAACACTGAAGCTTTCTTT. V usage is TRBV6-5 and J usage is TRBJ1-1; D possibly corresponds to TRBD1 (5 bases). Germline V lookup: CDR1 MNHEY, CDR2 SVGAGI. With 6 bases removed from V and 1 base from J, the gap between germline ends came to 9 bases. The CDR3 is 13 amino acids.

The chain uses TRBV11-1 and TRBJ2-5; no reliable D call. The germline gives CDR1 SGHAT, CDR2 FQDESV (reference sequence). This CDR3 is built from 12 residues. With 5 bases removed from V and 1 base from J, the gap between germline ends came to 5 bases. The CDR3 region has the DNA TGTGCCAGCAGCGTCCTCCAAGAGACCCAGTACTTC. It translates to CASSVLQETQYF.

The chain uses TRBV19 and TRBJ2-3; 8 positions match TRBD2. Germline CDR1 is LNHDA and CDR2 is SQIVND (reference sequence). V lost 8 bases, J lost 5 bases, and 9 bases stayed unmatched. The length of the CDR3 is 14 residues. CDR3 bases: TGTGCCAGTCTCGGAACTAGCGGACAAGATACGCAGTATTTT. This codes for CASLGTSGQDTQYF.

The rearrangement links TRBV11-2 to TRBJ2-3; the D is unclear. In germline, CDR1 is SGHAT, CDR2 FQNNGV. There are 15 residues in the CDR3. Trimming removed 3 bases at V and 1 base at J, with 11 bases between. For the CDR3, the DNA is TGTGCCAGCAGCTTCCTTCGTGGGGGCACAGATACGCAGTATTTT. It encodes CASSFLRGGTDTQYF.

This clone was seen only once. Other DNA sequences of this sample code for an identical CDR3. The chain links TRBV7-2 to TRBJ2-7; D may match TRBD1 or TRBD2 (5 bases each). Trimming removed 3 bases from V and 4 bases from J, with 10 bases in between. From germline, CDR1 is SGHTA and CDR2 FQGNSA. This CDR3 spans 13 amino acids. This chain's CDR3 is CASSLGPGYEQYF. The CDR3 region has the DNA TGTGCCAGCAGCTTGGGACCGGGATACGAGCAGTACTTC.

V is TRBV7-9 and J is TRBJ1-2, with 8 bases aligning to TRBD1. The CDR3 loop spans 13 amino acids. Germline V gene sequence: CDR1 SEHNR, CDR2 FQNEAQ (reference sequence). V gave up 7 bases and J gave up 6 bases; unmatched junction bases: 7. This chain's CDR3 is CASIQGAPDGYTF. As DNA, the CDR3 is TGTGCCAGCATCCAGGGGGCGCCCGATGGCTACACCTTC.

This clone came up once. The V and J genes are TRBV27 and TRBJ2-5; 10 bases match TRBD1. CDR3 length: 16 amino acids. Germline V lookup: CDR1 MNHEY, CDR2 SMNVEV (reference sequence). The V gene end was trimmed by 3 bases and the J gene end by 4 bases; junction bases not matched to a gene: 8. CDR3 bases: TGTGCCAGCAGTTTGAGTTCCGGGACAGGGGTAGAGACCCAGTACTTC. Amino acid sequence: CASSLSSGTGVETQYF.

The rearrangement links TRBV11-2 to TRBJ2-7; D perhaps matches TRBD1 (5 bases). Deletions cut 4 bases from V and 4 bases from J, with 17 bases between. The length of the CDR3 is 15 residues. Germline V gives CDR1 SGHAT, CDR2 FQNNGV. The CDR3 sequence is CASSSLQVLGYEQYF. CDR3 bases: TGTGCCAGCAGCTCGTTACAGGTATTAGGTTACGAGCAGTACTTC.

V usage is TRBV5-8 and J usage is TRBJ2-7; TRBD2 aligns across 11 bases. J gave up 1 base and V 4 bases, and 7 bases lay outside the gene matches. The CDR3 is 16 amino acids. Germline CDR1 SGHTS, CDR2 YDEGEE. CDR3 protein: CASSPQGTSGSYEQYF. CDR3 nucleotides: TGTGCCAGCAGCCCCCAGGGGACTAGCGGTTCCTACGAGCAGTACTTC.

This clone was seen only once. J is TRBJ1-2 and V is TRBV5-4; 7 bases are a match to TRBD1. Trimming at V came to 2 bases and at J to 5 bases, leaving 9 bases not matched to a gene. The CDR3 is 15 amino acids. CDR1 is SGHNT and CDR2 is YYREEE in the germline V gene (reference sequence). Here the CDR3 reads CASSLGVGTEYGYTF. The CDR3 nucleotides read TGTGCCAGCAGCTTAGGAGTTGGGACAGAATATGGCTACACCTTC.